These 25 T cell receptor beta chains were sequenced from one sample in a study of T cell responses to AZD1222 COVID-19 vaccine. Libraries were prepared by immunoSEQ multiplex PCR; TCRdb keeps only in-frame clonotypes and omits some of them. The data show 120,000 or so clones, with around 87% seen just once and less than 11% held by the top ten. The sequencing here drew on peripheral blood, taken on day 0 of AZD1222 vaccination. The receptors were gathered from an adult in good health.

J is TRBJ1-1 and V is TRBV9; 8 bases line up with TRBD1. The CDR3 length is 14 residues. The germline gives CDR1 SGDLS, CDR2 YYNGEE. V dropped 3 bases and J dropped 7; count of bases not matched to a gene: 8. CDR3 residues: CASSALSGGGEAFF. Here the CDR3 DNA reads TGTGCCAGCAGCGCCCTATCAGGGGGCGGTGAAGCTTTCTTT.

The count of this clone is one. The rearrangement uses TRBV15 and TRBJ2-3, with D uncertain. The germline V and J ends were trimmed by 1 base and 6 bases, with 5 bases remaining between them. Germline values: CDR1 LNHNV, CDR2 YYDKDF (reference sequence). This CDR3 is built from 12 residues. CDR3 loop: CATSRVSDTQYF. The CDR3, as DNA: TGTGCCACCAGCAGAGTTTCTGATACGCAGTATTTT.

J is TRBJ2-5 and V is TRBV20-1; a weak D match, TRBD2 (5 bases). This CDR3 contains 12 residues. With 3 bases removed from V and 4 bases from J, the gap between germline ends came to 9 bases. The germline V gene has CDR1 DFQATT and CDR2 SNEGSKA (reference sequence). The CDR3 spells CSASVAGETQYF. CDR3 nucleotide sequence: TGCAGTGCTAGTGTGGCGGGAGAGACCCAGTACTTC.

The genes are TRBV7-2 and TRBJ2-1; no clear D gene. V dropped 5 bases and J dropped 6 bases, with 8 bases sitting between them. This CDR3 has 12 residues. CDR1 and CDR2 from the germline V gene are SGHTA and FQGNSA. CDR3 protein: CASSLTTNEQFF. DNA of the CDR3: TGTGCCAGCAGCCTCACGACCAATGAGCAGTTCTTC.

This clone has a handful of counts. V gene TRBV7-3 combines with J gene TRBJ1-2; TRBD1 is a possible D gene (6 bases). The V end was cut by 3 bases, the J end by 6 bases, with 20 bases between. The CDR3 covers 16 residues. The V gene's germline CDR1 is SGHTA and CDR2 FQGTGA. In DNA, the CDR3 is TGTGCCAGCAGCTTGGTCCCGGCAGGGGATGTGCATGGCTACACCTTC. It codes for CASSLVPAGDVHGYTF.

DNA for the CDR3: TGTGCCAGTACTCAAAGTCCCATTCGCCCGGGACAGGGGAACACTGAAGCTTTCTTT. It yields the protein CASTQSPIRPGQGNTEAFF. This chain connects TRBV19 to TRBJ1-1; 9 bases align to TRBD1. Germline CDR1 reads LNHDA; CDR2 reads SQIVND (reference sequence). V was clipped by 7 bases and J by 1 base; unmatched bases: 19. The CDR3 totals 19 residues.

This chain links TRBV5-1 with TRBJ1-2, with 8 bases lining up with TRBD1. The CDR3 covers 15 residues. The V and J ends lost 4 bases and 2 bases, in that order; junction bases with no gene match: 7. Germline CDR1 reads SGHRS; CDR2 reads YFSETQ. The CDR3 spells CASSRSTGGNYGYTF. CDR3 DNA: TGCGCCAGCAGCCGAAGCACAGGGGGAAACTATGGCTACACCTTC. Variable domain in full (rest from reference TRBV5-1 and TRBJ1-2): KAGVTQTPRYLIKTRGQQVTLSCSPISGHRSVSWYQQTPGQGLQFLFEYFSETQRNKGNFPGRFSGRQFSNSRSEMNVSTLELGDSALYLCASSRSTGGNYGYTFGSGTRLTVV.

The chain couples TRBV30 to TRBJ1-2; D may be TRBD1 (5 bases). Germline values: CDR1 GTSNPN, CDR2 SVGIG (reference sequence). This CDR3 region has 12 residues. Between the trimmed V and J ends, which lost 2 bases and 6 bases, there was a span of 10 bases. The CDR3 protein is CAWSPGNDGYTF. In DNA form, the CDR3 reads TGTGCCTGGAGTCCAGGGAATGATGGCTACACCTTC.

The chain recombines TRBV5-1 with TRBJ2-3; D is uncertain. Germline loops: CDR1 SGHRS, CDR2 YFSETQ. This CDR3 is built from 14 residues. Trimming stripped 0 bases from V and 2 bases from J, with 7 bases between. The CDR3 is CASSLAKPTDTQYF. In nucleotides, the CDR3 is TGCGCCAGCAGCTTGGCGAAACCCACAGATACGCAGTATTTT.

The gene calls are TRBV5-4 and TRBJ2-1; the D is unclear. Trimming stripped 0 bases from V and 8 bases from J, with 12 bases between. Germline lookup yields CDR1 SGHNT and CDR2 YYREEE (reference sequence). This CDR3 has 14 amino acids. The CDR3 DNA follows: TGTGCCAGCAGCTTGGCTCCAGGCCCATATGAGCAGTTCTTC. Translation gives CASSLAPGPYEQFF.

About this clone itself: This sample includes further DNA sequences coding for the same CDR3. V is TRBV12-3 or TRBV12-4 and J is TRBJ1-4; perhaps TRBD1 as D (5 bases). This CDR3 region has 13 residues. With 3 bases removed from V and 7 bases from J, the gap between germline ends came to 9 bases. The CDR3 nucleotides are TGTGCCAGCAGTTTGGCAGGGACTGAAAAACTGTTTTTT. It codes for CASSLAGTEKLFF.

J is TRBJ1-1 and V is TRBV5-1, with TRBD1 as a possible D gene (6 bases). V was trimmed by 4 bases and J by 6 bases, leaving 13 bases between them. There are 13 residues in the CDR3. CDR1 is SGHRS and CDR2 is YFSETQ in the germline V gene. The CDR3 DNA reads TGCGCCAGCAGCCCAGTGGGGGGGCCTGAAGCTTTCTTT. Translation: CASSPVGGPEAFF.

V and J are TRBV5-4 and TRBJ1-1; 7 bases align to TRBD1. The V gene end was trimmed by 1 base and the J gene end by 1 base; junction bases not matched to a gene: 1. The CDR3 sequence is 14 residues long. CDR1 and CDR2 from the germline V gene are SGHNT and YYREEE (reference sequence). The CDR3 region has the DNA TGTGCCAGCAGCTTGCCAGGGGGGAACACTGAAGCTTTCTTT. Protein sequence: CASSLPGGNTEAFF.

The chain is built from TRBV5-4 and TRBJ1-5; D may be TRBD1 (5 bases). CDR1 SGHNT and CDR2 YYREEE come from the germline V gene (reference sequence). Deletions cut 0 bases from V and 5 bases from J, with 12 bases between. The CDR3 runs to 15 residues. The CDR3 region has the DNA TGTGCCAGCAGCTTGGAGCCAGGGCTCGATCAGCCCCAGCATTTT. It translates to CASSLEPGLDQPQHF.

The rearrangement links TRBV6-5 to TRBJ1-4; no firm D call. Looked up from germline, CDR1 is MNHEY and CDR2 is SVGAGI. The CDR3 totals 14 residues. Trimming took off 7 bases at V and 8 bases at J, with 17 bases between the two ends. In DNA form, the CDR3 reads TGTGCCAGCACCCTTAATGGGGTCGGGGAAAAACTGTTTTTT. Its protein is CASTLNGVGEKLFF.

V and J are TRBV18 and TRBJ2-7; TRBD1 aligns across 7 bases. Trimming cost V 0 bases and J 0 bases; bases outside gene matches: 5. The CDR3 extends over 16 amino acids. CDR1 and CDR2 from the germline V gene are KGHSH and LQKENI. The CDR3 nucleotides are TGTGCCAGCTCACCACCGGGGACAGTGAGCTCCTACGAGCAGTACTTC. It codes for CASSPPGTVSSYEQYF.

This clone occurred many times. The chain carries TRBV5-1 and TRBJ1-1; no clear D. The CDR3 loop spans 16 amino acids. Germline values: CDR1 SGHRS, CDR2 YFSETQ. The germline V and J ends were trimmed by 2 bases and 4 bases, with 18 bases remaining between them. Here the CDR3 reads CASSLGLRDYGTEAFF. CDR3 DNA: TGCGCCAGCAGCTTAGGTTTGCGGGATTACGGCACTGAAGCTTTCTTT. The full variable domain, its missing parts supplied by reference TRBV5-1 and TRBJ1-1, is KAGVTQTPRYLIKTRGQQVTLSCSPISGHRSVSWYQQTPGQGLQFLFEYFSETQRNKGNFPGRFSGRQFSNSRSEMNVSTLELGDSALYLCASSLGLRDYGTEAFFGQGTRLTVV.

The chain joins TRBV7-8 to TRBJ1-6; no reliable D call. Trimming removed 5 bases at V and 9 bases at J, with 17 bases between. The CDR3 has 15 residues. In germline, CDR1 is SGHVS, CDR2 FQNEAQ. CDR3 nucleotide sequence: TGTGCCAGCAGCCCCCGGGTCACCCGATCTTCACCCCTCCACTTT. This gives the protein CASSPRVTRSSPLHF.

This chain uses TRBV30 with TRBJ1-1; D not resolved. The germline V and J ends were trimmed by 1 base and 4 bases, with 7 bases remaining between them. Germline-derived CDR1 and CDR2 are GTSNPN and SVGIG (reference sequence). This CDR3 spans 12 amino acids. The CDR3 protein is CAWSDRITEAFF. The CDR3 DNA sequence: TGTGCCTGGAGTGATAGGATCACTGAAGCTTTCTTT.

The chain uses TRBV7-9 and TRBJ2-2; 12 bases match TRBD1. This CDR3 spans 16 amino acids. From germline, CDR1 is SEHNR and CDR2 FQNEAQ (reference sequence). V shed 5 bases, J shed 2 bases, and the junction held 3 bases outside the gene matches. The chain's CDR3 is CASSLGTGGNTGELFF. The CDR3 coding sequence is TGTGCCAGCAGCCTCGGGACAGGGGGCAACACCGGGGAGCTGTTTTTT.

The CDR3 spells CASSLEGGGPGGEQYF. The CDR3 DNA follows: TGCGCCAGCAGCTTGGAAGGGGGAGGGCCTGGCGGCGAGCAGTACTTC. The chain recombines TRBV5-1 with TRBJ2-7; possible D gene TRBD2, 7 bases. V lost 0 bases and J 6 bases, leaving 19 bases between the germline ends. Germline CDR1 is SGHRS and CDR2 is YFSETQ. The CDR3 consists of 16 residues. Full variable domain (missing parts from reference TRBV5-1 and TRBJ2-7): KAGVTQTPRYLIKTRGQQVTLSCSPISGHRSVSWYQQTPGQGLQFLFEYFSETQRNKGNFPGRFSGRQFSNSRSEMNVSTLELGDSALYLCASSLEGGGPGGEQYFGPGTRLTVT.

This clone was found once. The chain joins TRBV25-1 to TRBJ2-7; D uncertain. Germline loops: CDR1 MGHDK, CDR2 SYGVNS. V lost 8 bases and J 0 bases, leaving 14 bases between the germline ends. The CDR3 totals 14 residues. In nucleotides, the CDR3 is TGTGCCAGCGTGAGCCGGGTCTCCTCCTACGAGCAGTACTTC. The encoded protein is CASVSRVSSYEQYF.

This clone showed up just once. The gene calls are TRBV19 and TRBJ1-2; 8 nucleotides align to TRBD1. V lost 4 bases to trimming and J lost 4 bases; unmatched junction nucleotides: 2. This CDR3 is built from 13 residues. CDR1 and CDR2 from the germline V gene are LNHDA and SQIVND (reference sequence). The CDR3: CASSTGQVYGYTF. DNA of the CDR3: TGTGCCAGTAGTACGGGACAGGTCTATGGCTACACCTTC.

The chain recombines TRBV7-3 with TRBJ2-2, with TRBD1 identical over 7 bases. This CDR3 has 16 residues. Looked up from germline, CDR1 is SGHTA and CDR2 is FQGTGA. The V segment lost 5 bases and the J segment 0 bases; nucleotides outside the gene matches: 6. The CDR3 nucleotides are TGTGCCAGCAGCCCTGGGACAGCGGCGAACACCGGGGAGCTGTTTTTT. It encodes CASSPGTAANTGELFF.

The chain links TRBV7-8 to TRBJ2-7; possible D gene TRBD1, 6 bases. The V gene's germline CDR1 is SGHVS and CDR2 FQNEAQ. This CDR3 comprises 17 residues. V was cut by 0 bases and J by 1 base, with 16 bases left in between. CDR3: CASSLAPLGARSYEQYF. DNA for the CDR3: TGTGCCAGCAGCTTAGCCCCCCTGGGGGCCCGGTCCTACGAGCAGTACTTC.